One sample yielded the 22 T cell receptor beta chains listed below, sequenced in a study of CD8 T cells in Susac syndrome. RNA was extracted with the RNeasy kit, and a quantity of about 0.5 to 1 ug was reverse transcribed using random hexamers. TCRdb independently ran MiXCR on the immunoSEQ multiplex PCR reads; one entry per CDR3 protein. This sample has about 430,000 distinct CDR3 sequences, with approximately 89% found just once. The specimen sequenced was CD8+ T cells from PBMCs. These receptors all come from a human donor with multiple sclerosis.

This rearrangement joins TRBV15 to TRBJ2-1, with 8 positions matching TRBD2. With 5 bases clipped from V and 7 bases from J, the junction kept 7 bases outside the gene matches. The CDR3 contains 14 residues. From germline, CDR1 is LNHNV and CDR2 YYDKDF (reference sequence). The CDR3 DNA is TGTGCCACCAGCGTTAAGCGGGAGTGGAATGAGCAGTTCTTC. Its protein is CATSVKREWNEQFF.

The V gene is TRBV20-1, the J gene TRBJ2-7; D may match TRBD1 or TRBD2 (5 bases each). Germline assignment: CDR1 DFQATT and CDR2 SNEGSKA (reference sequence). The CDR3 spans 12 residues. Trimming left V 6 bases short and J 7 bases short, with 16 bases between. The DNA of the CDR3 is TGCAGTGCGGCCGGGACGCCGGAGGAGCAGTACTTC. Translation gives CSAAGTPEEQYF.

The J gene is TRBJ2-7, the V gene TRBV4-1; D unclear. CDR3 length equals 14 residues. From germline, CDR1 is MGHRA and CDR2 YSYEKL. V gave up 0 bases and J gave up 1 base, with 7 bases separating them. CDR3 DNA sequence: TGCGCCAGCAGCCAAGAGAAGGAGTCCTACGAGCAGTACTTC. This sequence encodes CASSQEKESYEQYF.

This clonotype was seen a few times. This chain links TRBV4-1 with TRBJ2-7, with TRBD2 matching 10 bases. The CDR3 spans 17 residues. Losses at the gene ends were 1 base for V and 1 base for J; bases not matched to a gene: 7. Germline V gene data show CDR1 as MGHRA and CDR2 as YSYEKL. The CDR3 region is CASSQGSSGSLSYEQYF. CDR3 DNA sequence: TGCGCCAGCAGCCAAGGATCTAGCGGGAGTTTATCCTACGAGCAGTACTTC.

V usage is TRBV2 and J usage is TRBJ2-1, with D perhaps TRBD2 (5 bases). V shed 1 base and J shed 4 bases, with 11 bases lying between them. This CDR3 is built from 15 residues. Germline-derived CDR1 and CDR2 are SNHLY and FYNNEI. Here the CDR3 reads CASSEGTALYNEQFF. CDR3 coding DNA: TGTGCCAGCAGTGAAGGGACTGCTCTTTACAATGAGCAGTTCTTC.

The V call is TRBV7-9, the J call TRBJ2-1, with 7 positions matching TRBD1. Germline V gene sequence: CDR1 SEHNR, CDR2 FQNEAQ (reference sequence). Germline trimming cut 4 bases from V and 3 bases from J; bases unmatched to any gene: 3. The CDR3 is made up of 14 amino acids. CDR3 amino acids: CASSSDRVYNEQFF. The CDR3 nucleotides read TGTGCCAGCAGCTCCGACAGGGTCTACAATGAGCAGTTCTTC.

The CDR3 reads CASSQRVAGYIDNEQFF. The DNA of the CDR3 is TGCGCCAGCAGCCAGAGGGTAGCGGGGTACATAGACAATGAGCAGTTCTTC. This chain links TRBV4-1 with TRBJ2-1, with TRBD2 matching over 8 bases. V shed 3 bases and J 5 bases; nucleotides not matched to a gene: 12. Germline V gene sequence: CDR1 MGHRA, CDR2 YSYEKL. The CDR3 consists of 17 residues.

V gene TRBV7-9 combines with J gene TRBJ2-3, with 8 bases fitting TRBD2. Per germline, CDR1 SEHNR and CDR2 FQNEAQ (reference sequence). The CDR3 has 18 amino acids. V was pared by 5 bases and J by 2 bases, with 15 bases of the junction left unmatched. Written as DNA, the CDR3 is TGTGCCAGCAGCCCAAGGGGCGGGGGGACTTCCTTCACAGATACGCAGTATTTT. Encoded protein: CASSPRGGGTSFTDTQYF.

The chain uses TRBV5-5 and TRBJ2-5; D may be TRBD2 (5 bases). The germline gives CDR1 SGHKS, CDR2 YYEKEE (reference sequence). The CDR3 covers 14 residues. V gave up 4 bases and J gave up 1 base, with 11 bases separating them. CDR3 loop: CASSIGRGQETQYF. CDR3 DNA sequence: TGTGCCAGCAGCATTGGACGGGGCCAAGAGACCCAGTACTTC.

V is TRBV20-1 and J is TRBJ1-1; the D is unclear. Per the germline V gene, CDR1 is DFQATT and CDR2 is SNEGSKA (reference sequence). V shed 2 bases and J shed 6 bases, with 13 bases lying between them. CDR3 size: 13 residues. CDR3 protein: CSARPWGDPEAFF. CDR3 coding DNA: TGCAGTGCTAGACCATGGGGAGATCCTGAAGCTTTCTTT.

The V gene is TRBV6-2 or TRBV6-3, the J gene TRBJ1-1; D is uncertain. The ends were cut back, 6 bases at V and 5 bases at J, with 13 bases in the middle. The germline CDR1 and CDR2 sequences are MNHEY and SVGEGT. This CDR3 has 13 residues. DNA of the CDR3: TGTGCCAGCAGAGAGGACCTCCCAACTGAAGCTTTCTTT. Its protein is CASREDLPTEAFF.

The V gene is TRBV2, the J gene TRBJ1-3, with TRBD1 as a possible D gene (5 bases). CDR3 length: 18 residues. V was pared by 3 bases and J by 0 bases, with 18 bases between. CDR1 and CDR2 from the germline V gene are SNHLY and FYNNEI. CDR3 loop: CASSDALAGTSSGNTIYF. As DNA, the CDR3 is TGTGCCAGCAGTGACGCATTAGCAGGGACTAGCTCTGGAAACACCATATATTTT.

This rearrangement joins TRBV14 to TRBJ2-3, with D possibly being TRBD2 (6 bases). With 4 bases removed from V and 5 bases from J, the gap between germline ends came to 16 bases. This CDR3 comprises 15 residues. Germline V lookup: CDR1 SGHDN, CDR2 FVKESK. This CDR3 is CASSPLGTSVDTQYF. CDR3 bases: TGTGCCAGCAGCCCACTCGGGACTTCTGTAGATACGCAGTATTTT.

The J gene is TRBJ2-2, the V gene TRBV20-1; D is perhaps TRBD1 (5 bases). From germline, CDR1 is DFQATT and CDR2 SNEGSKA (reference sequence). The CDR3 consists of 14 residues. Trimming shortened V by 0 bases and J by 2 bases, and 7 bases separated the two germline ends. CDR3: CSARDRGNTGELFF. The CDR3 nucleotides are TGCAGTGCTAGAGATAGGGGAAACACCGGGGAGCTGTTTTTT.

The J gene is TRBJ2-7, the V gene TRBV11-2, with D hard to call. Germline CDR1 and CDR2: SGHAT and FQNNGV. Between the trimmed V and J ends, which lost 4 bases and 0 bases, there was a span of 4 bases. The CDR3 is made up of 12 amino acids. CDR3 DNA sequence: TGTGCCAGCAGCTACAACTCCTACGAGCAGTACTTC. Protein sequence: CASSYNSYEQYF.

This chain links TRBV6-1 with TRBJ2-3; maybe TRBD2 (6 bases). The CDR3 covers 15 residues. Looked up from germline, CDR1 is MNHNS and CDR2 is SASEGT. V was pared by 1 base and J by 4 bases, with 12 bases between. In DNA, the CDR3 is TGTGCCAGCAGTGAAGATGGGGGAGGCGCAGATACGCAGTATTTT. Translating gives CASSEDGGGADTQYF.

This chain connects TRBV29-1 to TRBJ1-2; D perhaps matches TRBD1 (6 bases). This CDR3 comprises 14 residues. Germline values: CDR1 SQVTM, CDR2 ANQGSEA. V lost 3 bases, J lost 5 bases, and 16 bases lay in between. CDR3 sequence (DNA): TGCAGCGTTGAGGAGGGGGGGCAATGGTATGGCTACACCTTC. Its translation: CSVEEGGQWYGYTF.

This chain connects TRBV5-4 to TRBJ2-7; D is possibly TRBD2 (5 bases). From germline, CDR1 is SGHNT and CDR2 YYREEE (reference sequence). Trimming cost V 2 bases and J 2 bases, with 8 bases left between them. This CDR3 spans 13 amino acids. In DNA, the CDR3 is TGTGCCAGCAGCTTCTTCGGGGCCTACGAGCAGTACTTC. Encoded protein: CASSFFGAYEQYF.

V and J are TRBV7-9 and TRBJ2-1, with no clear D. The CDR3 extends over 13 amino acids. Trimming took 5 bases from V and 8 from J, leaving 13 bases between them. CDR1 SEHNR and CDR2 FQNEAQ come from the germline V gene (reference sequence). DNA for the CDR3: TGTGCCAGCAGCATCCGACATGGGGATGAGCAGTTCTTC. Translation: CASSIRHGDEQFF. Together with reference TRBV7-9 and TRBJ2-1, the CDR3 gives the full variable domain: DTGVSQNPRHKITKRGQNVTFRCDPISEHNRLYWYRQTLGQGPEFLTYFQNEAQLEKSRLLSDRFSAERPKGSFSTLEIQRTEQGDSAMYLCASSIRHGDEQFFGPGTRLTVL.

The chain combines TRBV4-1 with TRBJ2-3, with TRBD2 as a possible D gene (7 bases). With 3 bases removed from V and 5 bases from J, the gap between germline ends came to 18 bases. The V gene's germline CDR1 is MGHRA and CDR2 YSYEKL. The CDR3 totals 16 residues. The CDR3 reads CASSQKGGTQRDTQYF. In nucleotides, the CDR3 is TGCGCCAGCAGCCAGAAGGGGGGGACTCAACGAGATACGCAGTATTTT.

V is TRBV4-1 and J is TRBJ1-1; D is unresolved. Germline CDR1 and CDR2: MGHRA and YSYEKL. The V gene lost 2 bases and the J gene lost 4 bases, with 14 bases spanning the gap. This CDR3 is 15 amino acids long. CDR3 sequence reads: CASSQWINTFTEAFF. As DNA, the CDR3 is TGCGCCAGCAGCCAATGGATAAACACTTTCACTGAAGCTTTCTTT.

The chain uses TRBV28 and TRBJ2-7, with a possible D match to TRBD1 (5 bases). The germline V and J ends were trimmed by 8 bases and 3 bases, with 20 bases remaining between them. The germline CDR1 and CDR2 sequences are MDHEN and SYDVKM. The CDR3 extends over 15 amino acids. The CDR3 loop reads CASEDPGSVFYEQYF. The CDR3 DNA follows: TGTGCCAGCGAGGATCCAGGGTCCGTCTTCTACGAGCAGTACTTC. The variable domain in full, completed from reference TRBV28 and TRBJ2-7, reads DVKVTQSSRYLVKRTGEKVFLECVQDMDHENMFWYRQDPGLGLRLIYFSYDVKMKEKGDIPEGYSVSREKKERFSLILESASTNQTSMYLCASEDPGSVFYEQYFGPGTRLTVT.